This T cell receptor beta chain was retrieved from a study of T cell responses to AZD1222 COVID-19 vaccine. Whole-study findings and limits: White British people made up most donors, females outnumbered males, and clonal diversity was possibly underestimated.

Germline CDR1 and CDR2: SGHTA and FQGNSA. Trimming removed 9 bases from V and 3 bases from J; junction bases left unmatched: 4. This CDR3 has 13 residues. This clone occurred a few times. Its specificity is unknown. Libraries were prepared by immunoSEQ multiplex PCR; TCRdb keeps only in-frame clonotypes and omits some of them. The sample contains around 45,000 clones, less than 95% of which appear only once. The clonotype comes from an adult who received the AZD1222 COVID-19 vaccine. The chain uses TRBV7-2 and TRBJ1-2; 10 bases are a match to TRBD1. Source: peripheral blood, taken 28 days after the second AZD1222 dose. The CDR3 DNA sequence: TGTGCCAGTAGGACAGGGGGTGACTATGGCTACACCTTC. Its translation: CASRTGGDYGYTF.